Shown below are 32 T cell receptor beta chains from a single sample sequenced in a study of T-cell memory formation after mild COVID-19. TCRdb recomputed calls from the 5' RACE reads with MiXCR, one row per CDR3 protein. The table shows roughly 180,000 distinct CDR3 sequences, with 9.5% to 13% occurring only once. The sample consisted of PBMCs or a T cell subset sorted from them (not recorded which). Receptors originate from a man between 18 and 35 years old who had mild COVID-19 (a few samples of this study predate the infection). Cell type and time point are not known.

In this sample, this clonotype turned up many times. V gene TRBV19 combines with J gene TRBJ2-3, with unresolved D. Germline V gene lookup returns CDR1 LNHDA and CDR2 SQIVND (reference sequence). CDR3 length: 14 amino acids. Trimming cost V 3 bases and J 2 bases, with 9 bases left between them. The CDR3 DNA sequence: TGTGCCAGTAGTATTCCCGGTCTCACAGATACGCAGTATTTT. Translated: CASSIPGLTDTQYF.

This clonotype was counted a few times. The genes are TRBV20-1 and TRBJ1-4; no clear D. Germline CDR1 DFQATT, CDR2 SNEGSKA (reference sequence). With 2 bases removed from V and 4 bases from J, the gap between germline ends came to 8 bases. The CDR3 contains 13 residues. This CDR3 is CSARRQLNEKLFF. CDR3 sequence (DNA): TGCAGTGCTAGACGGCAGCTTAATGAAAAACTGTTTTTT.

This clonotype appeared a few times. This chain uses TRBV5-1 with TRBJ2-1; D ambiguous. Germline V lookup: CDR1 SGHRS, CDR2 YFSETQ. V lost 1 base to trimming and J lost 9 bases, with 11 bases between them. The CDR3 consists of 13 residues. CDR3 bases: TGCGCCAGCAGCTTGATTCAGGTCGGTGAGCAGTTCTTC. Its translation is CASSLIQVGEQFF.

This clonotype has only a few counts. This chain joins TRBV4-1 and TRBJ2-3; D not certain. The CDR3 is 16 amino acids. Trimming took 0 bases from V and 0 from J, leaving 10 bases between them. Germline values: CDR1 MGHRA, CDR2 YSYEKL. The CDR3 region is CASSQEMSPSTDTQYF. The CDR3 coding sequence is TGCGCCAGCAGCCAAGAAATGAGTCCCAGCACAGATACGCAGTATTTT.

This chain links TRBV2 with TRBJ2-6; no reliable D call. Trimming cost V 6 bases and J 0 bases, with 6 bases left between them. CDR3 length: 14 amino acids. Germline V lookup: CDR1 SNHLY, CDR2 FYNNEI. CDR3 sequence reads: CASRQVSGANVLTF. The DNA of the CDR3 is TGTGCCAGCAGGCAGGTCTCTGGGGCCAACGTCCTGACTTTC.

This clonotype was detected many times. The V gene is TRBV4-3, the J gene TRBJ2-2; a weak D match, TRBD2 (5 bases). Germline V gene lookup returns CDR1 LGHNA and CDR2 YSLEER. Trimming took off 0 bases at V and 7 bases at J, with 12 bases between the two ends. The CDR3 has 15 amino acids. CDR3 residues: CASSQDRGYGGELFF. DNA of the CDR3: TGCGCCAGCAGCCAAGATCGAGGGTATGGCGGGGAGCTGTTTTTT.

This chain joins TRBV4-3 and TRBJ2-7; 8 positions match TRBD1. The ends lost 3 bases at V and 5 bases at J; junction bases unmatched: 15. In germline, CDR1 is LGHNA, CDR2 YSLEER. There are 17 residues in the CDR3. This CDR3 reads CASSHDLITGGSHEQYF. Here the CDR3 DNA reads TGCGCCAGCAGCCACGATCTTATAACAGGGGGTTCGCACGAGCAGTACTTC.

This clonotype is a singleton in its sample. The CDR3 DNA sequence: TGTGCCAGTAGTATGTACGAGAACACTGAAGCTTTCTTT. Translation: CASSMYENTEAFF. The genes are TRBV19 and TRBJ1-1; D call uncertain. This CDR3 spans 13 amino acids. Germline loops: CDR1 LNHDA, CDR2 SQIVND (reference sequence). The V and J ends lost 3 bases and 1 base respectively, with 6 bases between them.

Ten or more counts support this clonotype. The J gene is TRBJ1-1, the V gene TRBV7-2, with D perhaps TRBD1 (6 bases). The CDR3 loop spans 14 amino acids. The germline gives CDR1 SGHTA, CDR2 FQGNSA. Trimming left V 4 bases short and J 4 bases short, with 13 bases between. CDR3 residues: CASSSYTGLTEAFF. Here the CDR3 DNA reads TGTGCCAGCAGCTCGTACACAGGGCTCACTGAAGCTTTCTTT.

The chain combines TRBV18 with TRBJ1-3; unclear D gene. Germline assignment: CDR1 KGHSH and CDR2 LQKENI. The CDR3 is made up of 14 amino acids. The V end was cut by 3 bases, the J end by 2 bases, with 8 bases between. CDR3 sequence reads: CASSPDVAGNTIYF. In DNA, the CDR3 is TGTGCCAGCTCACCTGATGTGGCTGGAAACACCATATATTTT.

This clonotype was seen a few times. V gene TRBV7-2 combines with J gene TRBJ2-7; 8 bases map to TRBD1. CDR3 length equals 15 residues. V lost 1 base to trimming and J lost 1 base; unmatched junction nucleotides: 3. Germline lookup yields CDR1 SGHTA and CDR2 FQGNSA. CDR3 loop: CASSLDGTGSYEQYV. In DNA, the CDR3 is TGTGCCAGCAGCTTAGACGGGACAGGTTCCTACGAGCAGTACGTC.

This clonotype was observed a handful of times. The chain recombines TRBV11-2 with TRBJ1-2; weak D call: TRBD1 (6 bases). This CDR3 region has 15 residues. The V end was cut by 0 bases, the J end by 9 bases, with 17 bases between. Germline V CDR1 and CDR2: SGHAT, FQNNGV. DNA for the CDR3: TGTGCCAGCAGCTTAGATCTGGCAGGGGCTATGAGCTACACCTTC. Encoded protein: CASSLDLAGAMSYTF. The full variable domain, completed using reference TRBV11-2 and TRBJ1-2, is EAGVAQSPRYKIIEKRQSVAFWCNPISGHATLYWYQQILGQGPKLLIQFQNNGVVDDSQLPKDRFSAERLKGVDSTLKIQPAKLEDSAVYLCASSLDLAGAMSYTFGSGTRLTVV.

The chain couples TRBV20-1 to TRBJ1-5; D unresolved. Trimming took off 3 bases at V and 3 bases at J, with 9 bases between the two ends. Germline V CDR1 and CDR2: DFQATT, SNEGSKA (reference sequence). The CDR3 sequence is 13 residues long. CDR3 residues: CSASWSFNQPQHF. CDR3 nucleotides: TGCAGTGCTAGTTGGAGTTTCAATCAGCCCCAGCATTTT.

This chain joins TRBV7-2 and TRBJ1-6; the D gene is possibly TRBD1 (6 bases). The CDR3 has 14 amino acids. V lost 5 bases and J 9 bases, leaving 14 bases between the germline ends. The germline gives CDR1 SGHTA, CDR2 FQGNSA. DNA of the CDR3: TGTGCCAGCAGCGCCATGAGGGGGGGTTCACCCCTCCACTTT. Protein product: CASSAMRGGSPLHF.

This clonotype came up many times. The CDR3 DNA is TGCGCCAGCAGCTTGAAACAGGACACTGAAGCTTTCTTT. Translating gives CASSLKQDTEAFF. The V and J genes are TRBV5-1 and TRBJ1-1; a weak D match, TRBD1 (5 bases). Germline V gene data show CDR1 as SGHRS and CDR2 as YFSETQ. V gave up 1 base and J gave up 3 bases, with 7 bases separating them. The CDR3 totals 13 residues.

This clonotype was detected ten times or more. The chain employs TRBV6-5 and TRBJ2-6; TRBD1 might be the D (6 bases). The CDR3 length is 15 residues. Germline V CDR1 and CDR2: MNHEY, SVGAGI. V lost 5 bases to trimming and J lost 2 bases, with 10 bases between them. This chain's CDR3 is CASSQRQAGANVLTF. The CDR3 DNA reads as TGTGCCAGCAGTCAACGACAGGCTGGGGCCAACGTCCTGACTTTC.

This clonotype was recorded a few times. CDR3 DNA sequence: TGTGCCAGCAGTGAACTAGCAGGAGGGGAGACCCAGTACTTC. Amino acids: CASSELAGGETQYF. The chain has TRBV2 and TRBJ2-5, with a tentative D call TRBD2 (6 bases). Germline assignment: CDR1 SNHLY and CDR2 FYNNEI. CDR3 length: 14 amino acids. V was trimmed by 2 bases and J by 5 bases, leaving 12 bases between them.

The rearrangement uses TRBV9 and TRBJ2-5; D gene ambiguous. This CDR3 comprises 14 residues. Deletions cut 4 bases from V and 4 bases from J, with 14 bases between. Germline loops: CDR1 SGDLS, CDR2 YYNGEE. CDR3 sequence: CASSTPSVRETQYF. CDR3 coding DNA: TGTGCCAGCAGCACCCCAAGTGTACGAGAGACCCAGTACTTC.

This clonotype was seen a few times. J is TRBJ2-1 and V is TRBV6-5; D remains ambiguous. V was shortened by 5 bases and J by 6 bases, with 5 bases between the two germline ends. The CDR3 consists of 11 residues. The germline V gene encodes CDR1 MNHEY and CDR2 SVGAGI. CDR3 nucleotides: TGTGCCAGCAGTCAAGTCAATGAGCAGTTCTTC. It codes for CASSQVNEQFF.

The chain couples TRBV19 to TRBJ2-3; 7 bases are shared with TRBD1. Germline lookup yields CDR1 LNHDA and CDR2 SQIVND (reference sequence). The CDR3 consists of 12 residues. The ends lost 3 bases at V and 10 bases at J; junction bases unmatched: 4. The CDR3 sequence is CASSIVQGAQYF. CDR3 DNA sequence: TGTGCCAGTAGTATCGTTCAGGGGGCGCAGTATTTT.

This clonotype was detected a few times. The chain couples TRBV20-1 to TRBJ1-5, with 9 bases identical to TRBD1. V dropped 6 bases and J dropped 4; count of bases not matched to a gene: 7. The germline V gene encodes CDR1 DFQATT and CDR2 SNEGSKA (reference sequence). This CDR3 is built from 14 residues. The CDR3 DNA sequence: TGCAGTGCGCGTGGAGGGACAGGGAATCAGCCCCAGCATTTT. It codes for CSARGGTGNQPQHF.

DNA of the CDR3: TGTGCCATCAGTGCCGCCGGGGGCTTGAGCAATCAGCCCCAGCATTTT. This codes for CAISAAGGLSNQPQHF. The V gene is TRBV10-3, the J gene TRBJ1-5, with a tentative D call TRBD1 (6 bases). CDR1 and CDR2 (germline): ENHRY, SYGVKD. The CDR3 runs 16 residues. V was trimmed by 4 bases and J by 1 base, leaving 14 bases between them.

The rearrangement uses TRBV4-3 and TRBJ2-7; a possible D gene is TRBD1 (7 bases). The CDR3 runs 16 residues. Trimming pared 3 bases from V and 0 bases from J, leaving 15 bases between. CDR1 is LGHNA and CDR2 is YSLEER in the germline V gene. CDR3 in DNA: TGCGCCAGCAGCCATGGGGGGCAGGGGGGCTCCTACGAGCAGTACTTC. Translation gives CASSHGGQGGSYEQYF.

This rearrangement joins TRBV20-1 to TRBJ1-5; D unresolved. This CDR3 is built from 13 residues. The V and J ends lost 4 bases and 3 bases respectively, with 10 bases between them. CDR1 and CDR2 (germline): DFQATT, SNEGSKA (reference sequence). The DNA of the CDR3 is TGCAGTGCTATGACCGACCCCAATCAGCCCCAGCATTTT. It encodes CSAMTDPNQPQHF.

The rearrangement uses TRBV6-2 or TRBV6-3 and TRBJ1-1; the D is unclear. Trimming cost V 6 bases and J 1 base, with 15 bases left between them. Germline V CDR1 and CDR2: MNHEY, SVGEGT. The CDR3 length is 15 residues. CDR3 nucleotide sequence: TGTGCCAGCAGAACCTCCTCCCGGGGGAACACTGAAGCTTTCTTT. Translating it yields CASRTSSRGNTEAFF.

Many counts were recorded for this clonotype. V gene TRBV20-1 combines with J gene TRBJ2-5; 12 bases agree with TRBD2. CDR3 length equals 15 residues. V lost 3 bases, J lost 1 base, and 3 bases stayed unmatched. Germline V gene sequence: CDR1 DFQATT, CDR2 SNEGSKA (reference sequence). CDR3 sequence (DNA): TGCAGTGCTAGTCCTAGCGGGGGGGCCCAAGAGACCCAGTACTTC. This encodes CSASPSGGAQETQYF.

This clonotype occurred a few times. The chain employs TRBV7-6 and TRBJ1-1, with D possibly being TRBD1 (6 bases). The length of the CDR3 is 14 residues. Trimming shortened V by 5 bases and J by 5 bases, and 15 bases separated the two germline ends. Germline CDR1 SGHVS, CDR2 FNYEAQ. CDR3 coding DNA: TGTGCCAGCAGCCAAGGGTGGGGGCGGACTGAAGCTTTCTTT. It encodes CASSQGWGRTEAFF.

This clonotype was counted between two and nine times. The chain uses TRBV7-2 and TRBJ1-2, with D hard to call. Trimming took 5 bases from V and 0 from J, leaving 13 bases between them. The CDR3 sequence is 15 residues long. Germline lookup yields CDR1 SGHTA and CDR2 FQGNSA. DNA for the CDR3: TGTGCCAGCAGCCCACTCGCGGGGTCTAACTATGGCTACACCTTC. Translated, it gives CASSPLAGSNYGYTF.

This clonotype was seen a few times. Here the CDR3 reads CASSLMAGGATDTQYF. The CDR3 DNA is TGTGCCAGCAGCCTAATGGCGGGCGGGGCAACAGATACGCAGTATTTT. The chain is built from TRBV7-2 and TRBJ2-3; TRBD2 is a possible D gene (6 bases). V lost 5 bases and J 3 bases, leaving 18 bases between the germline ends. Germline V lookup: CDR1 SGHTA, CDR2 FQGNSA. The CDR3 is 16 residues long.

This clonotype occurred a few times. CDR3 nucleotide sequence: TGTGCCAGCAGCGTCCCCGTCCCACTGAACACTGAAGCTTTCTTT. Protein sequence: CASSVPVPLNTEAFF. The chain uses TRBV5-5 and TRBJ1-1; D is unresolved. Germline assignment: CDR1 SGHKS and CDR2 YYEKEE (reference sequence). Trimming took 4 bases from V and 0 from J, leaving 13 bases between them. This CDR3 has 15 residues.

V and J are TRBV30 and TRBJ1-1; 7 nucleotides match TRBD1. The CDR3 extends over 12 amino acids. The germline gives CDR1 GTSNPN, CDR2 SVGIG (reference sequence). Trimming at V came to 4 bases and at J to 7 bases, leaving 6 bases not matched to a gene. CDR3 in DNA: TGTGCCTGGACAAGGGGACAGTTTGAAGCTTTCTTT. Its translation: CAWTRGQFEAFF.

This clonotype was seen at least ten times. The CDR3 region is CASSSRQGAEDTQYF. DNA for the CDR3: TGTGCCAGCAGCTCCCGACAGGGGGCCGAGGATACGCAGTATTTT. The genes are TRBV11-2 and TRBJ2-3; 10 bases align to TRBD1. J was trimmed by 6 bases and V by 4 bases; bases with no gene match: 7. Germline CDR1 SGHAT, CDR2 FQNNGV. This CDR3 has 15 amino acids.